The clone carrying this T cell receptor beta chain was counted between two and nine times. This entry is derived from a study of metastatic and nonmetastatic thyroid tumors. The CDR3 runs to 15 residues. Germline values: CDR1 LNHDA, CDR2 SQIVND (reference sequence). With 2 bases removed from V and 0 bases from J, the gap between germline ends came to 8 bases. Thyroid surgery was performed in patients who had received no treatment beforehand. TCRdb reanalyzed the PCR reads with MiXCR. The data contain about 9,400 clones, roughly 30% of them singletons. This chain uses TRBV19 with TRBJ1-5; D call uncertain. The specimen sequenced was adjacent normal tissue. This TCR was sampled from a female donor with papillary thyroid cancer or a benign thyroid nodule (not recorded which). Some clones in this sample may be carry-over from other donors' samples. In DNA form, the CDR3 reads TGTGCCAGTAGTATAACAGTCTATAGCAATCAGCCCCAGCATTTT. Its protein product is CASSITVYSNQPQHF.